This T cell receptor (beta chain) was captured in a study of blood T cell repertoires in COVID-19. In the study overall: There were acute and convalescent COVID-19 samples, and they came from the United States, Italy and Spain. T cells, B-cell-depleted T cells, or PBMCs supplied cDNA or gDNA.

Trimming shortened V by 4 bases and J by 4 bases, and 16 bases separated the two germline ends. The CDR3 covers 15 residues. Germline CDR1 reads LGHDT; CDR2 reads YNNKEL (reference sequence). As originally analysed: Amplified reference gene primers provided the basis for estimating nucleated cell counts. The repertoire was sequenced with immunoSEQ multiplex PCR; TCRdb's copy has only in-frame clones and lacks some. Clone size and the V and J calls come from that table; the DNA yielded D and trimming. The table has some 210,000 clones, 84% seen once. This clone was detected once. Sequencing was carried out using peripheral blood. The V gene is TRBV3-1 (or the pseudogene TRBV3-2), the J gene TRBJ1-2, with D possibly TRBD1 on 5 matching bases. The TCR originated in a woman in her 70s with active or convalescent COVID-19. DNA for the CDR3: TGTGCCAGCAGCCGTAGAGGCGGGGGATCCTATGGCTACACCTTC. Its protein product is CASSRRGGGSYGYTF.